This entry lists 11 T cell receptor beta chains sequenced from one sample in a study of cytomegalovirus exposure and HLA in healthy donors. Primers: 60 Vbeta forward and 13 Jbeta reverse. This table comes from immunoSEQ multiplex PCR, and its TCRdb copy is limited to in-frame clones, with some not included. The sample carries tens of thousands of clones, more than 60% recorded once. Material: PBMCs. The receptors here all came from a woman in her thirties or forties in good health and CMV-seropositive.

This sequence joins TRBV5-1 and TRBJ1-5; the D is unclear. Trimming left V 0 bases short and J 2 bases short, with 6 bases between. Germline CDR1 is SGHRS and CDR2 is YFSETQ. This CDR3 comprises 14 residues. For the CDR3, the DNA is TGCGCCAGCAGCTTGGGTCCCGGCAATCAGCCCCAGCATTTT. Translating it yields CASSLGPGNQPQHF.

The chain has TRBV5-1 and TRBJ2-1; possibly TRBD2 for D (6 bases). Trimming left V 3 bases short and J 5 bases short, with 15 bases between. In germline, CDR1 is SGHRS, CDR2 YFSETQ. This CDR3 is built from 15 residues. CDR3 region: CASSSGLTLNNEQFF. DNA of the CDR3: TGCGCCAGCAGCTCGGGACTGACCTTAAACAATGAGCAGTTCTTC.

The chain links TRBV11-1 to TRBJ2-2; 8 positions agree with TRBD1. J was trimmed by 6 bases and V by 5 bases; bases with no gene match: 5. The CDR3 totals 14 residues. Germline CDR1 reads SGHAT; CDR2 reads FQDESV (reference sequence). The chain's CDR3 is CASSQTTGAGELFF. The CDR3, as DNA: TGTGCCAGCAGCCAGACGACAGGGGCCGGGGAGCTGTTTTTT.

The chain links TRBV11-2 to TRBJ2-5; TRBD2 might be the D (6 bases). CDR1 is SGHAT, CDR2 FQNNGV, per germline. Trimming took off 5 bases at V and 3 bases at J, with 10 bases between the two ends. This CDR3 region has 13 residues. Written as DNA, the CDR3 is TGTGCCAGCAGCCCTCGACTAGAAGAGACCCAGTACTTC. Translating gives CASSPRLEETQYF.

The chain recombines TRBV6-6 with TRBJ2-3; a weak D match, TRBD1 (6 bases). V was pared by 6 bases and J by 0 bases, with 16 bases between. The CDR3 is made up of 16 amino acids. The V gene's germline CDR1 is MNHNY and CDR2 SVGAGI (reference sequence). CDR3 amino acids: CASSRGQPPSTDTQYF. CDR3 nucleotides: TGTGCCAGCAGCCGCGGACAGCCTCCTAGCACAGATACGCAGTATTTT.

This chain joins TRBV7-8 and TRBJ2-3, with a tentative D call TRBD2 (6 bases). Deletions cut 1 base from V and 3 bases from J, with 11 bases between. Germline V CDR1 and CDR2: SGHVS, FQNEAQ. The CDR3 covers 15 residues. The CDR3 is CASSLVVAVTDTQYF. The DNA of the CDR3 is TGTGCCAGCAGCTTAGTGGTAGCGGTAACAGATACGCAGTATTTT.

This chain links TRBV5-1 with TRBJ1-5; D is undetermined. CDR1 is SGHRS, CDR2 YFSETQ, per germline. Trimming took 0 bases from V and 0 from J, leaving 4 bases between them. The CDR3 runs to 14 residues. The CDR3 region has the DNA TGCGCCAGCAGCTTGGATCATAGCAATCAGCCCCAGCATTTT. It translates to CASSLDHSNQPQHF. Together with reference TRBV5-1 and TRBJ1-5, the CDR3 gives the full variable domain: KAGVTQTPRYLIKTRGQQVTLSCSPISGHRSVSWYQQTPGQGLQFLFEYFSETQRNKGNFPGRFSGRQFSNSRSEMNVSTLELGDSALYLCASSLDHSNQPQHFGDGTRLSIL.

This clone was seen only once. This chain links TRBV4-1 with TRBJ1-5, with a weak D call TRBD1 (6 bases). The CDR3 covers 17 residues. Germline CDR1 and CDR2: MGHRA and YSYEKL. Trimming removed 1 base from V and 0 bases from J, with 13 bases in between. In DNA form, the CDR3 reads TGCGCCAGCAGCCAAGTCCCTCAGGGGTATAGCAATCAGCCCCAGCATTTT. It encodes CASSQVPQGYSNQPQHF.

The chain combines TRBV14 with TRBJ1-2; a possible D gene is TRBD1 (5 bases). The germline CDR1 and CDR2 sequences are SGHDN and FVKESK. The length of the CDR3 is 14 residues. Trimming took off 2 bases at V and 3 bases at J, with 10 bases between the two ends. The CDR3 protein is CASSQRPGDYGYTF. As DNA, the CDR3 is TGTGCCAGCAGCCAACGTCCGGGGGACTATGGCTACACCTTC. Drawing the rest from reference TRBV14 and TRBJ1-2, the complete variable domain is EAGVTQFPSHSVIEKGQTVTLRCDPISGHDNLYWYRRVMGKEIKFLLHFVKESKQDESGMPNNRFLAERTGGTYSTLKVQPAELEDSGVYFCASSQRPGDYGYTFGSGTRLTVV.

The chain carries TRBV30 and TRBJ1-6, with D tentatively TRBD1 (5 bases). V dropped 4 bases and J dropped 7 bases, with 5 bases sitting between them. This CDR3 region has 11 residues. In germline, CDR1 is GTSNPN, CDR2 SVGIG (reference sequence). In nucleotides, the CDR3 is TGTGCCTGGAAGGGGAATTCACCCCTCCACTTT. This gives the protein CAWKGNSPLHF.

The chain is built from TRBV4-2 and TRBJ2-7; possible D gene TRBD2, 6 bases. This CDR3 region has 13 residues. The germline CDR1 and CDR2 sequences are LGHNA and YNFKEQ. The V and J ends lost 4 bases and 6 bases respectively, with 13 bases between them. The CDR3 sequence: CASSRAGEGEQYF. In DNA, the CDR3 is TGTGCCAGCAGCCGAGCGGGCGAGGGCGAGCAGTACTTC.